The 2 T cell receptor beta chains below were found in one sample sequenced in a study of early T cells in non-severe SARS-CoV-2 infection. TCRdb passed the 5' RACE reads through MiXCR, listing each CDR3 protein once. This sample has some 29,000 distinct CDR3 sequences, with around 5% found just once. The sample was whole blood. The receptors originated from an adult who was a healthcare worker with PCR-confirmed SARS-CoV-2 infection or an uninfected control (not recorded which).

This clonotype was observed at least ten times. The CDR3 sequence is CASSLAFDTEAFF. In nucleotides, the CDR3 is TGTGCCAGCAGCTTGGCGTTCGACACTGAAGCTTTCTTT. This chain connects TRBV5-5 to TRBJ1-1; no clear D gene. Trimming took 0 bases from V and 3 from J, leaving 6 bases between them. Germline V lookup: CDR1 SGHKS, CDR2 YYEKEE (reference sequence). The CDR3 is 13 residues long.

The V and J genes are TRBV20-1 and TRBJ2-7; 8 bases match TRBD1. Germline loops: CDR1 DFQATT, CDR2 SNEGSKA (reference sequence). V gave up 3 bases and J gave up 4 bases; unmatched junction bases: 5. The CDR3 is made up of 13 amino acids. Written as DNA, the CDR3 is TGCAGTGCTAGGACCCAGGGGGCTTACGAGCAGTACTTC. This codes for CSARTQGAYEQYF.